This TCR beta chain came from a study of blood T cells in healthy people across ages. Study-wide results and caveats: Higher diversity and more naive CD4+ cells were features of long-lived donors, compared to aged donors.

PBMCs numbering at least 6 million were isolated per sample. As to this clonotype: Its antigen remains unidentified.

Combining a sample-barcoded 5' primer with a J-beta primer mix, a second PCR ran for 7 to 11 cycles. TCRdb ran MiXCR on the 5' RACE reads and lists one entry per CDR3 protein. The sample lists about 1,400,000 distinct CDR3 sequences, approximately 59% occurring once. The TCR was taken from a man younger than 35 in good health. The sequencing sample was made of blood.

The DNA for the CDR3 is TGTGCCACCAGCAGAGATAAGGCAGGGGTTTACTATGGCTACACCTTC. It yields the protein CATSRDKAGVYYGYTF. This chain connects TRBV15 to TRBJ1-2; maybe TRBD1 (6 bases). V lost 0 bases to trimming and J lost 3 bases, with 14 bases between them. Germline assignment: CDR1 LNHNV and CDR2 YYDKDF (reference sequence). The CDR3 is 16 amino acids.